This TCR beta chain was found in a study of blood T cells in healthy people across ages. Findings of the study overall: Total diversity from one million sequenced T cells was likely underestimated.

This clonotype was seen a single time. Its antigen is still unknown. The ends were cut back, 3 bases at V and 4 bases at J, with 5 bases in the middle. There are 12 residues in the CDR3. Germline CDR1 reads ENHRY; CDR2 reads SYGVKD. Combining a sample-barcoded 5' primer with a J-beta primer mix, a second PCR ran for 7 to 11 cycles. MiXCR, run by TCRdb on the 5' RACE reads, gives a single entry per CDR3 protein. The table includes around 800,000 distinct CDR3 sequences, around 45% detected once. This TCR was sampled from an elderly man in good health. The V gene is TRBV10-3, the J gene TRBJ2-3; no definite D call. Sample: blood. The CDR3 nucleotides read TGTGCCATCAGTGATGGCTCAGATACGCAGTATTTT. Translated: CAISDGSDTQYF.